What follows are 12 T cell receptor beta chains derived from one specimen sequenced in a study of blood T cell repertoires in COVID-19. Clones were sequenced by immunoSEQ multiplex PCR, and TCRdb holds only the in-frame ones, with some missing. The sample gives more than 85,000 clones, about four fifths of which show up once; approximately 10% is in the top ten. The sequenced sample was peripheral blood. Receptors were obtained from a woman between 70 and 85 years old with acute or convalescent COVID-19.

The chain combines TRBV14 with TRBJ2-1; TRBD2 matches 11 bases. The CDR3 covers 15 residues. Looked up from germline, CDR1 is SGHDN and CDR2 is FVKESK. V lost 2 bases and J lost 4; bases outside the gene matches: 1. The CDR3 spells CASSQIAGGYNEQFF. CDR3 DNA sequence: TGTGCCAGCAGCCAAATAGCGGGAGGGTACAATGAGCAGTTCTTC.

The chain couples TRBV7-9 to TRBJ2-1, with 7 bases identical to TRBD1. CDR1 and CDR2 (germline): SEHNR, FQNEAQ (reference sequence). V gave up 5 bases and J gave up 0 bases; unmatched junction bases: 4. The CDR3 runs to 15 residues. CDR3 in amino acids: CASSQTGSSYNEQFF. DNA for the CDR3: TGTGCCAGCAGCCAGACAGGGAGCTCCTACAATGAGCAGTTCTTC.

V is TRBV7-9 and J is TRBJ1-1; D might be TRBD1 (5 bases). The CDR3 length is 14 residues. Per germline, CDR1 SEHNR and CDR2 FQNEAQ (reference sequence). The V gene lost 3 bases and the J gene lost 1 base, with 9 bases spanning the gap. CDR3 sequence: CASSFQGTNTEAFF. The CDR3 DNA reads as TGTGCCAGCAGCTTTCAGGGAACGAACACTGAAGCTTTCTTT.

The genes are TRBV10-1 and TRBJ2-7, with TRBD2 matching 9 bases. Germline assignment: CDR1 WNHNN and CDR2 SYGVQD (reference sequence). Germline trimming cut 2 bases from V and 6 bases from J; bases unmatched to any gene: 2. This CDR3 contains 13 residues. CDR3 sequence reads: CASSEGLATEQYF. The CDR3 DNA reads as TGCGCCAGCAGTGAGGGACTAGCGACCGAGCAGTACTTC.

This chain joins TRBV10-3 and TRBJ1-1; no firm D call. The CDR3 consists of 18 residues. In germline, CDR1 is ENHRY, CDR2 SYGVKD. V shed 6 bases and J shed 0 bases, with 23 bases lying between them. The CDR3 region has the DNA TGTGCCATCAGGGATCCAAACCTGGGAGTTGATTTGAACACTGAAGCTTTCTTT. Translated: CAIRDPNLGVDLNTEAFF.

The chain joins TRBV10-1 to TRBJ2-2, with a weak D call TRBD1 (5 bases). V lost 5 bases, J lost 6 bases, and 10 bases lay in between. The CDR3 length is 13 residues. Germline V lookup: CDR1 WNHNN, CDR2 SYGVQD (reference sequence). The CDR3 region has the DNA TGCGCCAGCAGTCCTCAGGGTTCCGGGGAGCTGTTTTTT. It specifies CASSPQGSGELFF.

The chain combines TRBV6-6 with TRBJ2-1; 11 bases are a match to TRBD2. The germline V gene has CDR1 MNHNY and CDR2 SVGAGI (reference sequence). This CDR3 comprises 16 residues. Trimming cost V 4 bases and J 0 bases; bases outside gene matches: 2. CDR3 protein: CASSSTSGSSYNEQFF. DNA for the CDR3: TGTGCCAGCAGTTCAACTAGCGGGAGCTCCTACAATGAGCAGTTCTTC.

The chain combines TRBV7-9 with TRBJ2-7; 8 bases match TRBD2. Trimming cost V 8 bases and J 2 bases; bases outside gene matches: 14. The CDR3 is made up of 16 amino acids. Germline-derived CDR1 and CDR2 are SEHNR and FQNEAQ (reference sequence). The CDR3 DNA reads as TGTGCCAGCTCGTTCCCGACTAGCGATCCGACCTACGAGCAGTACTTC. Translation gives CASSFPTSDPTYEQYF.

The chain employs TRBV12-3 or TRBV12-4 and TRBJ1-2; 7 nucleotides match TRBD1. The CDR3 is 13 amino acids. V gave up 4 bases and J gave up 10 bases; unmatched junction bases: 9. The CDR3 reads CASSYRGTVHYTF. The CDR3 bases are TGTGCCAGCAGTTATAGAGGGACAGTCCACTACACCTTC.

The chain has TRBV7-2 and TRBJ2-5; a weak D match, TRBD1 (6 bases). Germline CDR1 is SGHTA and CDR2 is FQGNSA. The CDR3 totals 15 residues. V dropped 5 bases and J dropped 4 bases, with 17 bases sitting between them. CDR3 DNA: TGTGCCAGCAGCCCCAACAGGGTTTCCGGAGAGACCCAGTACTTC. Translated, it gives CASSPNRVSGETQYF.

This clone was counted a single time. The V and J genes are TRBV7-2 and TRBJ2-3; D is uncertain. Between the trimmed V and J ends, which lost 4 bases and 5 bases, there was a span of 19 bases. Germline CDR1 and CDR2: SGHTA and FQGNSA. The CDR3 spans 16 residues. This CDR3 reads CASSSYSNPRGDTQYF. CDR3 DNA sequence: TGTGCCAGCAGCTCCTACTCGAACCCCCGAGGAGATACGCAGTATTTT.

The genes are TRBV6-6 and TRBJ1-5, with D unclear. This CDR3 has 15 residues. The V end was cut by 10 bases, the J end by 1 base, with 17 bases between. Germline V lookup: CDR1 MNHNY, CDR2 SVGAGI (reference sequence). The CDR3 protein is CATDGVWRSNQPQHF. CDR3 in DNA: TGTGCCACCGACGGGGTTTGGAGAAGCAATCAGCCCCAGCATTTT.